The rows below give T cell receptor beta chains drawn from one sample of a study of metastatic and nonmetastatic thyroid tumors. MiXCR re-clonotyped the PCR reads for TCRdb. The sample consists of some 64,000 clones, 4% to 5% of them appearing once. The sequencing sample was made of blood. Receptor source: a female donor with papillary thyroid cancer or a benign thyroid nodule (not recorded which). Some clones in this sample may be carry-over from other donors' samples. CDR3s leave out the opening cysteine and the closing phenylalanine or tryptophan.

V gene	CDR3 protein
TRBV7-8	ASSTGQGGTEAF
TRBV16	ASSQSSGEGAEAF
TRBV10-3	AIRGQGRQETQY
TRBV6-2/TRBV6-3	ASISRLTPHQ
TRBV20-1	SARVAEECTDTQY
TRBV9	ASSVAPGTGYT
TRBV7-3	ASSLTGGTNGRQY
TRBV7-2	ASSFSTGGADEQF
TRBV12-3/TRBV12-4	ASSLRGFRQPQH
TRBV10-1	ASSESGRGKDTQY
TRBV20-1	SARARDLYEQY
TRBV7-3	ASSSDRGGEAF
TRBV28	ASSLNRWGPTYNEQF
TRBV28	ASNPGRNNQPQH
TRBV19	ASSTLQGTGELF
TRBV6-2/TRBV6-3	ASSYRVGDTQY
TRBV27	ASSLLGSDSPLH
TRBV5-1	ASVAGGGETQY
TRBV6-9	ASSWRKGGNEQF
TRBV11-3	ASSLALAGDEQY
TRBV6-1	ASSEMGDRGWLVTEAF
TRBV11-2	ASSSRSGGLAGAGPKNIQY
TRBV9	ASSVGAAGLYEQY
TRBV20-1	SAPFFGRGDTDTQY
TRBV6-1	ASSEELTGEQY
TRBV20-1	SARDGQGVIYEQY
TRBV2	ASSEGPVTDTQY
TRBV15	ATSRPKGSGANVLT
TRBV11-2	ASSSYRDRGFYGYT
TRBV19	ASKRAGLGSNQPQH
TRBV4-1	ASSPPGQGRYNEQF